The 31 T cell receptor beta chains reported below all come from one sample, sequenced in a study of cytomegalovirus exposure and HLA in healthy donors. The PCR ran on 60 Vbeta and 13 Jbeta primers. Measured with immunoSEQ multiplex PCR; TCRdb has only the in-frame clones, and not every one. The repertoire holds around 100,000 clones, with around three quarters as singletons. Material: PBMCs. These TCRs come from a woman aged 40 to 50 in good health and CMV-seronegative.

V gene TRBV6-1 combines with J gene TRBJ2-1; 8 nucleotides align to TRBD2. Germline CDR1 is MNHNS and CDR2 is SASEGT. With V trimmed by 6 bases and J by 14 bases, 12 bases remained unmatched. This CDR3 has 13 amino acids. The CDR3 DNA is TGTGCCAGCAGCTCAGACCCCGGGACTAGTGAGTTCTTC. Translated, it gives CASSSDPGTSEFF.

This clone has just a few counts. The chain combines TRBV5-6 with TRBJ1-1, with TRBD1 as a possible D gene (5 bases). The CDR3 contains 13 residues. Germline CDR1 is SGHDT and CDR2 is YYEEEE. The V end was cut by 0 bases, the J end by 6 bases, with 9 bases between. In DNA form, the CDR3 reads TGTGCCAGCAGCTTGGTGGGGCGCTCTGAAGCTTTCTTT. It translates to CASSLVGRSEAFF.

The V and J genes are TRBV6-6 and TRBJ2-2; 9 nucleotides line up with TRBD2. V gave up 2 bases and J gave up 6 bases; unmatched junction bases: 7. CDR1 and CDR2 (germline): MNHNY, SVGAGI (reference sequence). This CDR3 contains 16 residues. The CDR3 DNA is TGTGCCAGCAGTTACGTTCGCGGGGGGGCCGCCGGGGAGCTGTTTTTT. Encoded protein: CASSYVRGGAAGELFF.

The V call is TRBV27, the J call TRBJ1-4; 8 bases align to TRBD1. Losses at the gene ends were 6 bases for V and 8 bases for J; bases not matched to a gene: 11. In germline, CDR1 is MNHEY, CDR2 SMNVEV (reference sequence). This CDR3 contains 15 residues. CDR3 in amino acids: CASRDFGQGGEKLFF. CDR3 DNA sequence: TGTGCCAGCAGGGACTTCGGACAGGGAGGGGAAAAACTGTTTTTT. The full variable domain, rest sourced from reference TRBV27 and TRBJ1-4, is EAQVTQNPRYLITVTGKKLTVTCSQNMNHEYMSWYRQDPGLGLRQIYYSMNVEVTDKGDVPEGYKVSRKEKRNFPLILESPSPNQTSLYFCASRDFGQGGEKLFFGSGTQLSVL.

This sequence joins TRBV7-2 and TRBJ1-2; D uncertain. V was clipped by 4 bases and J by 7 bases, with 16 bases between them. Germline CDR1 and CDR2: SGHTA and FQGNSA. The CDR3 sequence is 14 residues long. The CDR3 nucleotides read TGTGCCAGCAGCTCGCCAACTGGGCACCTTGGCTACACCTTC. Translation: CASSSPTGHLGYTF.

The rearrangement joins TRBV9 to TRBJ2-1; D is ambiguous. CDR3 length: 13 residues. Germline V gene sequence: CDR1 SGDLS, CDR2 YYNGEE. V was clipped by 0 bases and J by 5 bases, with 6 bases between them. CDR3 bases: TGTGCCAGCAGCGTAGTCAACAACAATGAGCAGTTCTTC. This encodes CASSVVNNNEQFF.

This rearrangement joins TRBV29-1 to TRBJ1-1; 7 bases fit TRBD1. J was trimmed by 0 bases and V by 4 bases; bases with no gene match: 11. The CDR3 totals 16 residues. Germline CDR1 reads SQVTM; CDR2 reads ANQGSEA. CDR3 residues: CSVGGGTGAMNTEAFF. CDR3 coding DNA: TGCAGCGTTGGAGGGGGAACAGGGGCGATGAACACTGAAGCTTTCTTT. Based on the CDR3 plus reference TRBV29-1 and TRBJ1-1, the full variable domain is SAVISQKPSRDICQRGTSLTIQCQVDSQVTMMFWYRQQPGQSLTLIATANQGSEATYESGFVIDKFPISRPNLTFSTLTVSNMSPEDSSIYLCSVGGGTGAMNTEAFFGQGTRLTVV.

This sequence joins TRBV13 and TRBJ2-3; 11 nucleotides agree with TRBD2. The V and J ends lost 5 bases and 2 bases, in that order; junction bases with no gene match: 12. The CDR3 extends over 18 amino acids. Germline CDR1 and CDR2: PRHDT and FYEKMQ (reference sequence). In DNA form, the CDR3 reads TGTGCCAGCAGCCAAGGGGGACTAGCGGCCTTCTACACAGATACGCAGTATTTT. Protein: CASSQGGLAAFYTDTQYF.

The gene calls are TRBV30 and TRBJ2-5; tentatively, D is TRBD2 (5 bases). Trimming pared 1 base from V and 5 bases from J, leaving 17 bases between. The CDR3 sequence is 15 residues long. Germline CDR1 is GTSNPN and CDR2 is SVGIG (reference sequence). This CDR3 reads CAWSGRTAPTETQYF. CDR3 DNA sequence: TGTGCCTGGAGTGGCAGGACTGCCCCGACGGAGACCCAGTACTTC.

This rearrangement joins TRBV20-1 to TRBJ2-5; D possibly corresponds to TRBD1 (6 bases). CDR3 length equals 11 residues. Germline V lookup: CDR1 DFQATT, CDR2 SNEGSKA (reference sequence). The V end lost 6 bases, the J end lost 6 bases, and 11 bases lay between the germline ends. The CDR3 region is CSAQGQQTQYF. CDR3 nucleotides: TGCAGTGCCCAGGGGCAGCAGACCCAGTACTTC.

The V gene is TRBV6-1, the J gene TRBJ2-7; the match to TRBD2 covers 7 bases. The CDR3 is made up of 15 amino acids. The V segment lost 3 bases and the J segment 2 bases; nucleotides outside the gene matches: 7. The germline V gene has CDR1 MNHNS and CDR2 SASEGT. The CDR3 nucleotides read TGTGCCAGCAGTGACGTAGCGGGTGATACCTACGAGCAGTACTTC. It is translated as CASSDVAGDTYEQYF.

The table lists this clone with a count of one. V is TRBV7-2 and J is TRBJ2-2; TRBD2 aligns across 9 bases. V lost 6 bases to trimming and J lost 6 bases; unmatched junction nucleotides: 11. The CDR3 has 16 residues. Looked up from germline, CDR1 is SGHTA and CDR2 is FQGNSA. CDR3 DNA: TGTGCCAGCAGTCTACGGCGGGGGGGCCGTCCCGGGGAGCTGTTTTTT. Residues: CASSLRRGGRPGELFF.

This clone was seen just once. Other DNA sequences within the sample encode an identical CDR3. The CDR3 sequence: CASSADTASFYEAFF. In nucleotides, the CDR3 is TGTGCCAGCAGCGCGGACACTGCCTCCTTCTATGAAGCTTTCTTT. The rearrangement links TRBV5-4 to TRBJ1-1; the D gene is possibly TRBD1 (5 bases). Germline loops: CDR1 SGHNT, CDR2 YYREEE (reference sequence). Trimming removed 4 bases at V and 7 bases at J, with 20 bases between. This CDR3 is built from 15 residues.

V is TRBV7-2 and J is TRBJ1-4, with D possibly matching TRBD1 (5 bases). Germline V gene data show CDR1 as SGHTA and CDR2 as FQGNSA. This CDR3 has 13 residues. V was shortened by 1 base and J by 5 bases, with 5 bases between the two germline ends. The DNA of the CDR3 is TGTGCCAGCAGCTTAGGGGGCAATGAAAAACTGTTTTTT. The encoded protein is CASSLGGNEKLFF.

CDR3 residues: CASSYPLAGDSGNYGYTF. CDR3 in DNA: TGTGCCAGCAGTTACCCTCTCGCCGGGGACAGTGGGAACTATGGCTACACCTTC. This chain links TRBV7-6 with TRBJ1-2; 7 nucleotides line up with TRBD1. The length of the CDR3 is 18 residues. The V and J ends lost 6 bases and 2 bases, in that order; junction bases with no gene match: 18. Germline V CDR1 and CDR2: SGHVS, FNYEAQ.

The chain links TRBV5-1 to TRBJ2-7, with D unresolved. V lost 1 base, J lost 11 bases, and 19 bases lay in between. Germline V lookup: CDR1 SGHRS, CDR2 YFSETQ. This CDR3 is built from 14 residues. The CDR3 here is CASSLLPTDPQEYF. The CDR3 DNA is TGCGCCAGCAGCTTGCTCCCAACTGACCCTCAGGAGTACTTC.

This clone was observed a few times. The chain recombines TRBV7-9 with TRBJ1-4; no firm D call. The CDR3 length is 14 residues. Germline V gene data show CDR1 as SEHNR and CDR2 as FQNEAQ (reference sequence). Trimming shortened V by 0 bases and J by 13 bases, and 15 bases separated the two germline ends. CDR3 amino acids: CASSLALPRGRLFF. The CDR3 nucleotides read TGTGCCAGCAGCTTAGCTTTACCCCGAGGAAGACTGTTTTTT.

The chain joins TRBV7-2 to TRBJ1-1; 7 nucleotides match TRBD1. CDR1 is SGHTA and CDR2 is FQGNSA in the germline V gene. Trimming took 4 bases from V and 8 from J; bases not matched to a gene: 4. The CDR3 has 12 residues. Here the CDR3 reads CASSWVQGEAFF. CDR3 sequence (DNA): TGTGCCAGCAGCTGGGTACAGGGGGAAGCTTTCTTT.

The CDR3 region is CATSRVGVEDGYTF. The CDR3, as DNA: TGTGCCACCAGCAGAGTTGGAGTTGAGGATGGCTACACCTTC. This rearrangement joins TRBV15 to TRBJ1-2; D not certain. Germline-derived CDR1 and CDR2 are LNHNV and YYDKDF (reference sequence). The CDR3 sequence is 14 residues long. Deletions cut 1 base from V and 6 bases from J, with 12 bases between.

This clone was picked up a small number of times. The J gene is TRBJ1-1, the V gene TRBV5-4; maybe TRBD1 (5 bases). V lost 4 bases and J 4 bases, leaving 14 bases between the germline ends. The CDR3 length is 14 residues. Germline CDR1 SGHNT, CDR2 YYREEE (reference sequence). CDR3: CASSPRTFGTEAFF. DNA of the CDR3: TGTGCCAGCAGCCCTCGGACATTTGGCACTGAAGCTTTCTTT.

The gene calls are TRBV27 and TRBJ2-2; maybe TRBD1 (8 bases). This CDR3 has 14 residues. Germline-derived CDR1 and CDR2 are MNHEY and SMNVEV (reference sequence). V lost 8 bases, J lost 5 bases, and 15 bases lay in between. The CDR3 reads CASRQGRGTGELFF. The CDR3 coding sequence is TGTGCCAGCCGACAGGGGAGGGGAACCGGGGAGCTGTTTTTT.

The CDR3 DNA reads as TGTGCCAGCAGCCTCTGGACTAGCGGGAAAGGAAACGAGCAGTACTTC. This gives the protein CASSLWTSGKGNEQYF. The chain uses TRBV5-6 and TRBJ2-7, with 12 bases lining up with TRBD2. Per germline, CDR1 SGHDT and CDR2 YYEEEE. The ends lost 4 bases at V and 5 bases at J; junction bases unmatched: 10. CDR3 size: 16 residues.

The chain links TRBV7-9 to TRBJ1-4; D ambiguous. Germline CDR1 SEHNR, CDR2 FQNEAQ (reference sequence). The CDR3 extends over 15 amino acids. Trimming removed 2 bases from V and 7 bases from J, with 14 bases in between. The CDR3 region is CASSLMSEGGEKLFF. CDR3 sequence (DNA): TGTGCCAGCAGCTTAATGAGCGAGGGAGGTGAAAAACTGTTTTTT.

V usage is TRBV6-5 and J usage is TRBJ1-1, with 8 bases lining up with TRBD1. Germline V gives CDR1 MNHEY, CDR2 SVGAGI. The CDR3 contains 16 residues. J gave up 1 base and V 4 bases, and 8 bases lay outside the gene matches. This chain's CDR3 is CASSSRPGTGNTEAFF. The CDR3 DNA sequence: TGTGCCAGCAGTTCCCGTCCCGGGACAGGGAACACTGAAGCTTTCTTT.

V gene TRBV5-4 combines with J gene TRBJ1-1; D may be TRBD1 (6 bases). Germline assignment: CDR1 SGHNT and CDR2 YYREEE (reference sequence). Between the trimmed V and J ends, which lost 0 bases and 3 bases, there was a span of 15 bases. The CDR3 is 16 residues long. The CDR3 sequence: CASSLGGGGRDTEAFF. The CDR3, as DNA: TGTGCCAGCAGCTTGGGGGGGGGCGGTAGGGACACTGAAGCTTTCTTT. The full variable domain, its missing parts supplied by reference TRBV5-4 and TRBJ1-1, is ETGVTQSPTHLIKTRGQQVTLRCSSQSGHNTVSWYQQALGQGPQFIFQYYREEENGRGNFPPRFSGLQFPNYSSELNVNALELDDSALYLCASSLGGGGRDTEAFFGQGTRLTVV.

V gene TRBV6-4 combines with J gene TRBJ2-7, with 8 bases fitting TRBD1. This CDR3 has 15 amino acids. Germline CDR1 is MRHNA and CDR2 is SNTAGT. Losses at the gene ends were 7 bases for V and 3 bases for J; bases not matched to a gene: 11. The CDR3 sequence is CASTPSRGTGYEQYF. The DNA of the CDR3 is TGTGCCAGCACTCCCTCACGGGGGACAGGCTACGAGCAGTACTTC.

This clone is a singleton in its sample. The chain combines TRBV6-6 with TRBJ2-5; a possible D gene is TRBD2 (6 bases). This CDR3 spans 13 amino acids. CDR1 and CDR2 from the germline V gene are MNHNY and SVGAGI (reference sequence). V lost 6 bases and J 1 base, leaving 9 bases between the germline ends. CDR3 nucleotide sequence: TGTGCCAGCAGGGGGACTCGCCAAGAGACCCAGTACTTC. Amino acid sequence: CASRGTRQETQYF.

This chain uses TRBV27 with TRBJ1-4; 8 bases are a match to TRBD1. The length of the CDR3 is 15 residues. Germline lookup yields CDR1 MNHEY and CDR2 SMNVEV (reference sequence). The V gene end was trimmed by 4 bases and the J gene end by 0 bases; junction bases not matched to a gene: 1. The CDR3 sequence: CASSSQGATNEKLFF. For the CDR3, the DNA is TGTGCCAGCAGTTCACAGGGGGCAACTAATGAAAAACTGTTTTTT.

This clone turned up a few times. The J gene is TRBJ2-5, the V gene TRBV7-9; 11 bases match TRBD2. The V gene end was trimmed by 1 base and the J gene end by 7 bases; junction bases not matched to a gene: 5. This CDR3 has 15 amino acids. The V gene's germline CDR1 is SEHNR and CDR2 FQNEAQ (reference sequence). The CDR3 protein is CASSLGSGRAVTQYF. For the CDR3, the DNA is TGTGCCAGCAGCTTAGGTAGCGGGAGGGCTGTGACCCAGTACTTC.

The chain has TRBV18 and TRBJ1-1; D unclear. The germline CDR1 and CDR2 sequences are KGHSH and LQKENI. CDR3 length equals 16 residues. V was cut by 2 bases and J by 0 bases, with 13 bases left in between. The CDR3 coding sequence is TGTGCCAGCTCACCAGCTTTTTTTGCGCTGAACACTGAAGCTTTCTTT. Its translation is CASSPAFFALNTEAFF.

The CDR3 loop reads CASSLELSGRDAYNEQFF. For the CDR3, the DNA is TGTGCCAGCAGCTTAGAACTTAGCGGGAGAGACGCTTACAATGAGCAGTTCTTC. The V and J genes are TRBV7-8 and TRBJ2-1; 9 bases line up with TRBD2. Unmatched junction bases numbered 11, after V lost 1 base and J lost 4 bases. This CDR3 has 18 amino acids. CDR1 is SGHVS and CDR2 is FQNEAQ in the germline V gene.